This T cell receptor (beta chain) is from a study of blood T cells in healthy people across ages. Study observations and caveats: Older age went with lower TCR beta diversity per million T cells, in a roughly linear way.

Trimming took 4 bases from V and 9 from J, leaving 7 bases between them. Germline values: CDR1 SNHLY, CDR2 FYNNEI. This CDR3 spans 11 amino acids. This clonotype was counted between two and nine times. The antigen remains unidentified. Alongside a J-beta primer mix, a sample-barcoded 5' primer served in a second PCR lasting roughly 6 to 11 cycles. One entry per CDR3 protein, called by TCRdb with MiXCR from the 5' RACE reads. The sample yields around 870,000 distinct CDR3 sequences, 29% seen once. Aged roughly 6 to 90, donors were systemically healthy Caucasians from Russia. Donors gave around 9.3 milliliters of peripheral blood apiece.

This TCR derives from a woman older than 75 in good health. The gene calls are TRBV2 and TRBJ2-1; D is undetermined. Source material: blood. CDR3 DNA sequence: TGTGCCAGCAGTGTAGTCGTTGAGCAGTTCTTC. This sequence encodes CASSVVVEQFF. Together with reference TRBV2 and TRBJ2-1, the CDR3 gives the full variable domain: EPEVTQTPSHQVTQMGQEVILRCVPISNHLYFYWYRQILGQKVEFLVSFYNNEISEKSEIFDDQFSVERPDGSNFTLKIRSTKLEDSAMYFCASSVVVEQFFGPGTRLTVL.